This T cell receptor beta chain was documented in a study of regulatory T cells in long-lasting Graves disease. Notes on the study in general: Favored gene segments in persistent disease were TRBV28, TRBJ1-2 and TRBJ2-5. Authors noted too few samples as a limitation.

Turning to this clonotype: Its target is not known.

Through Arm-PCR of CDR3 regions and iRepertoire HTBI primers, TCR beta libraries were built. Original analysis: Samples jointly harbored about 65 TRBV and 15 or so TRBJ segments. TCRdb processed the multiplex PCR reads anew with MiXCR; each CDR3 protein has one entry. The V and J calls and clone size are TCRdb's, not the authors'. The sample includes over 450,000 distinct CDR3 sequences, around a fifth of them seen just once. Time point in this sample: persistent/refractory GD, antithyroid drugs over 5 years with positive TRAb. There was RNA extracted from PBMCs, and the TCR library was made from it. V gave up 4 bases and J gave up 6 bases, with 16 bases separating them. CDR1 and CDR2 (germline): LGHDT, YNNKEL (reference sequence). The CDR3 loop spans 15 amino acids.

This receptor was obtained from a female donor with Graves disease. J is TRBJ2-4 and V is TRBV3-1; possible D gene TRBD2, 5 bases. The material sequenced was peripheral blood mononuclear cells (PBMCs), taken when the disease was refractory, from a patient treated with antithyroid drugs. CDR3 protein: CASSPPRAGGNIQYF. CDR3 nucleotide sequence: TGTGCCAGCAGCCCGCCGAGGGCCGGTGGAAACATTCAGTACTTC.